This T cell receptor (beta chain) was documented in a study of T-cell reconstitution after alpha-beta-depleted transplantation in children. Library preparation (for TCRbeta) was performed with unique molecular identifiers. TCRdb used MiXCR to reprocess the PCR reads, holding one entry per CDR3 protein. The sample carries 210,000 or so distinct CDR3 sequences, 8.5% to 10% recorded once. With V trimmed by 6 bases and J by 7 bases, 9 bases remained unmatched. Germline-derived CDR1 and CDR2 are MNHEY and SMNVEV (reference sequence). CDR3 length: 15 amino acids. This chain links TRBV27 with TRBJ1-6, with 7 nucleotides matching TRBD1. The sequencing used PBMCs from the stem cell graft donor, collected from the stem cell graft. The sequence came from a human donor who donated a stem cell graft to a child with acute lymphoblastic leukemia. The CDR3, as DNA: TGTGCCAGCAGCCGAACAGGGGTAGGGAATTCACCCCTCCACTTT. Translated, it gives CASSRTGVGNSPLHF.